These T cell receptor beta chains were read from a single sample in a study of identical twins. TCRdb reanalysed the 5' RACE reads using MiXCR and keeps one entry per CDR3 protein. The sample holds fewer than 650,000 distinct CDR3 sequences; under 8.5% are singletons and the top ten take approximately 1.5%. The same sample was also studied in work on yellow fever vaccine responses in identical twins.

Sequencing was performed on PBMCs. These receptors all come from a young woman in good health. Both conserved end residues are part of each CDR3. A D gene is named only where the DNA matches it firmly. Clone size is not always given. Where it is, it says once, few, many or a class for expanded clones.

CDR3 DNA: TGTGCCAGCTGCTTTACTAGCGCAACCGGGGAGCTGTTTTTT
CDR3 protein: CASCFTSATGELFF
V gene: TRBV3-1
D gene: TRBD2
J gene: TRBJ2-2
clone size: many

CDR3 DNA: TGCGCCAGCAGTTACAGCCAAGAGACCCAGTACTTC
CDR3 protein: CASSYSQETQYF
V gene: TRBV5-1
D gene: NA
J gene: TRBJ2-5
clone size: many

CDR3 DNA: TGTGCCAGCAGCTTAGACTCCTACACCATATATTTT
CDR3 protein: CASSLDSYTIYF
V gene: TRBV11-2
D gene: NA
J gene: TRBJ1-3
clone size: many

CDR3 DNA: TGCAGTGCTAGAGCCCTCGAGCCGGGGGGGAACAATGAGCAGTTCTTC
CDR3 protein: CSARALEPGGNNEQFF
V gene: TRBV20-1
D gene: TRBD2
J gene: TRBJ2-1
clone size: few

CDR3 DNA: TGTGCCAGCAGCTTAGGCGGGACTTCTCCCGTTGAGCAGTTCTTC
CDR3 protein: CASSLGGTSPVEQFF
V gene: TRBV7-6
D gene: NA
J gene: TRBJ2-1
clone size: NA

CDR3 DNA: TGCGCCAGCAGCCTATCTCCGGGCCGTTCTACCTACGAGCAGTACTTC
CDR3 protein: CASSLSPGRSTYEQYF
V gene: TRBV4-1
D gene: NA
J gene: TRBJ2-7
clone size: few

CDR3 DNA: TGTGCCATCAGGGGGTCGCTGGGTAACTACGAGCAGTACTTC
CDR3 protein: CAIRGSLGNYEQYF
V gene: TRBV10-3
D gene: NA
J gene: TRBJ2-7
clone size: few

CDR3 DNA: TGTGCCACCAGCAGAGATAGCGGGGGGCCCCCGGATACGCAGTATTTT
CDR3 protein: CATSRDSGGPPDTQYF
V gene: TRBV15
D gene: TRBD2
J gene: TRBJ2-3
clone size: few

CDR3 DNA: TGCGCCAGCAGCTTGGAGGCTAGAGTGGATACGCAGTATTTT
CDR3 protein: CASSLEARVDTQYF
V gene: TRBV5-1
D gene: NA
J gene: TRBJ2-3
clone size: many

CDR3 DNA: TGTGCCAGCAGCGGAGGGGTAGCCAAAAACATTCAGTACTTC
CDR3 protein: CASSGGVAKNIQYF
V gene: TRBV12-3/TRBV12-4
D gene: NA
J gene: TRBJ2-4
clone size: few

CDR3 DNA: TGTGCCAGCAGCTTATTTTCGGGCCGCCCGAACAATGAGCAGTTCTTC
CDR3 protein: CASSLFSGRPNNEQFF
V gene: TRBV11-2
D gene: NA
J gene: TRBJ2-1
clone size: few

CDR3 DNA: TGTGCCAGCAGCTGGTTGATCATGGCAGGGCATGGCTACACCTTC
CDR3 protein: CASSWLIMAGHGYTF
V gene: TRBV7-9
D gene: NA
J gene: TRBJ1-2
clone size: NA

CDR3 DNA: TGTGCCAGCAGTTACATTAGCGGGAGCCCCCAAGAGACCCAGTACTTC
CDR3 protein: CASSYISGSPQETQYF
V gene: TRBV6-5
D gene: TRBD2
J gene: TRBJ2-5
clone size: many

CDR3 DNA: TGCGCCAGCAGCACCGGATCGACAGATAACTATGGCTACACCTTC
CDR3 protein: CASSTGSTDNYGYTF
V gene: TRBV5-1
D gene: NA
J gene: TRBJ1-2
clone size: NA

CDR3 DNA: TGTGCCAGCACAGCGGACTCTATCCAAGAGACCCAGTACTTC
CDR3 protein: CASTADSIQETQYF
V gene: TRBV2
D gene: NA
J gene: TRBJ2-5
clone size: few

CDR3 DNA: TGTGCCAGCAGGAGGGCAGGGGATAATTCACCCCTCCACTTT
CDR3 protein: CASRRAGDNSPLHF
V gene: TRBV2
D gene: NA
J gene: TRBJ1-6
clone size: few

CDR3 DNA: TGTGCCAGCAACAGAGGGGTTTCCTACGAGCAGTACTTC
CDR3 protein: CASNRGVSYEQYF
V gene: TRBV12-3/TRBV12-4
D gene: NA
J gene: TRBJ2-7
clone size: NA

CDR3 DNA: TGTGCCAGCAGTTTGGGTTTCGATGAGCAGTTCTTC
CDR3 protein: CASSLGFDEQFF
V gene: TRBV12-3/TRBV12-4
D gene: NA
J gene: TRBJ2-1
clone size: many

CDR3 DNA: TGCGCCAGCAGAGGACCCGACACTGAAGCTTTCTTT
CDR3 protein: CASRGPDTEAFF
V gene: TRBV5-1
D gene: NA
J gene: TRBJ1-1
clone size: many

CDR3 DNA: TGCGCCAGCAGCGGGACTAGTCCGGCCGACTACAATGAGCAGTTCTTC
CDR3 protein: CASSGTSPADYNEQFF
V gene: TRBV10-2
D gene: TRBD2
J gene: TRBJ2-1
clone size: many

CDR3 DNA: TGTGCCAGCAGCGTAGGTCTAGCGGGTGATAGTTCCTACAATGAGCAGTTCTTC
CDR3 protein: CASSVGLAGDSSYNEQFF
V gene: TRBV9
D gene: TRBD2
J gene: TRBJ2-1
clone size: many

CDR3 DNA: TGTGCCAGCAGCCACCAGGAGGGCCTAAAGGAAGAAAAACTGTTTTTT
CDR3 protein: CASSHQEGLKEEKLFF
V gene: TRBV3-1
D gene: NA
J gene: TRBJ1-4
clone size: many

CDR3 DNA: TGCAGCGTTGAAGGACAGGGTGGGGGAGATGGCTACACCTTC
CDR3 protein: CSVEGQGGGDGYTF
V gene: TRBV29-1
D gene: TRBD1
J gene: TRBJ1-2
clone size: few

CDR3 DNA: TGTGCCAGCAACACGTTGGATTCACCCCTCCACTTT
CDR3 protein: CASNTLDSPLHF
V gene: TRBV5-8
D gene: NA
J gene: TRBJ1-6
clone size: few

CDR3 DNA: TGTGCCAGCAGTGAAAGAGGGAGAGAAGCTTTCTTT
CDR3 protein: CASSERGREAFF
V gene: TRBV6-1
D gene: NA
J gene: TRBJ1-1
clone size: few

CDR3 DNA: TGTGCCAGCAGCTCCCCAGGACAGGGGGCGAACACCGGGGAGCTGTTTTTT
CDR3 protein: CASSSPGQGANTGELFF
V gene: TRBV13
D gene: TRBD1
J gene: TRBJ2-2
clone size: NA

CDR3 DNA: TGTGCCACCAGCGGAGTACTGAGCACAGATACGCAGTATTTT
CDR3 protein: CATSGVLSTDTQYF
V gene: TRBV15
D gene: NA
J gene: TRBJ2-3
clone size: many

CDR3 DNA: TGTGCCAGCAGTCCGCGGACAGTTGAAAAACTGTTTTTT
CDR3 protein: CASSPRTVEKLFF
V gene: TRBV6-6
D gene: NA
J gene: TRBJ1-4
clone size: many

CDR3 DNA: TGTGCCAGCAGCTTAACCAATAGCAATCAGCCCCAGCATTTT
CDR3 protein: CASSLTNSNQPQHF
V gene: TRBV11-2
D gene: NA
J gene: TRBJ1-5
clone size: NA

CDR3 DNA: TGTGCCAGCACCCAACGGGACAGGGGTTACGAGCAGTACTTC
CDR3 protein: CASTQRDRGYEQYF
V gene: TRBV12-3/TRBV12-4
D gene: TRBD1
J gene: TRBJ2-7
clone size: few

CDR3 DNA: TGCGCCAGCAGCTTGGGCGGTAATGGGGGATACAATGAGCAGTTCTTC
CDR3 protein: CASSLGGNGGYNEQFF
V gene: TRBV5-1
D gene: NA
J gene: TRBJ2-1
clone size: NA

CDR3 DNA: TGCGCCAGCAGCCTTACGGGACGAAACTATGGCTACACCTTC
CDR3 protein: CASSLTGRNYGYTF
V gene: TRBV5-1
D gene: NA
J gene: TRBJ1-2
clone size: NA

CDR3 DNA: TGTGCCAGCGTCGAATTTGTCGGGAGGACAGGCAAAGCTTTCTTT
CDR3 protein: CASVEFVGRTGKAFF
V gene: TRBV7-8
D gene: TRBD1
J gene: TRBJ1-1
clone size: few

CDR3 DNA: TGTGCCATCAGTTACACCGGGACTAGCCAAGAGACCCAGTACTTC
CDR3 protein: CAISYTGTSQETQYF
V gene: TRBV10-3
D gene: TRBD2
J gene: TRBJ2-5
clone size: many

CDR3 DNA: TGTGCCAGCAGCTTACAGGTTGACTCCTACGAGCAGTACTTC
CDR3 protein: CASSLQVDSYEQYF
V gene: TRBV7-9
D gene: NA
J gene: TRBJ2-7
clone size: NA

CDR3 DNA: TGCGCCAGCAGGCTTGAGGGTCCCGCGCAGTATTTT
CDR3 protein: CASRLEGPAQYF
V gene: TRBV5-1
D gene: NA
J gene: TRBJ2-3
clone size: NA

CDR3 DNA: TGCGCCAGCAGGCCGGGACTAGCGGGATTCGAGCAGTACTTC
CDR3 protein: CASRPGLAGFEQYF
V gene: TRBV5-1
D gene: TRBD2
J gene: TRBJ2-7
clone size: few

CDR3 DNA: TGCAGCGTGGGGGGACAGGGGGGCGGAGACACTGAAGCTTTCTTT
CDR3 protein: CSVGGQGGGDTEAFF
V gene: TRBV29-1
D gene: TRBD1
J gene: TRBJ1-1
clone size: NA

CDR3 DNA: TGCAGTGCCCCTAAACTAGGTGATGAAGCTTTCTTT
CDR3 protein: CSAPKLGDEAFF
V gene: TRBV20-1
D gene: NA
J gene: TRBJ1-1
clone size: NA

CDR3 DNA: TGTGCCAGCAGCTATACCCCGGGACAGGGGGCGTCTATCACTGAAGCTTTCTTT
CDR3 protein: CASSYTPGQGASITEAFF
V gene: TRBV7-8
D gene: TRBD1
J gene: TRBJ1-1
clone size: NA

CDR3 DNA: TGTGCCAGCAGCCTTAGCGGAGCCCAAGAGACCCAGTACTTC
CDR3 protein: CASSLSGAQETQYF
V gene: TRBV9
D gene: NA
J gene: TRBJ2-5
clone size: few

CDR3 DNA: TGTGCCAGCAGTTACACGGGGGATGGCGAGACCCAGTACTTC
CDR3 protein: CASSYTGDGETQYF
V gene: TRBV6-5
D gene: NA
J gene: TRBJ2-5
clone size: NA

CDR3 DNA: TGTGCCAGCAGCCAAACAGAAATCAACACAGATACGCAGTATTTT
CDR3 protein: CASSQTEINTDTQYF
V gene: TRBV12-3/TRBV12-4
D gene: NA
J gene: TRBJ2-3
clone size: few

CDR3 DNA: TGTGCCAGCACGACGGGGGTAGCCGCGAACACCGGGGAGCTGTTTTTT
CDR3 protein: CASTTGVAANTGELFF
V gene: TRBV7-6
D gene: NA
J gene: TRBJ2-2
clone size: many

CDR3 DNA: TGTGCCACCTCGGACCGTAACTACGAGCAGTACTTC
CDR3 protein: CATSDRNYEQYF
V gene: TRBV6-1
D gene: NA
J gene: TRBJ2-7
clone size: few

CDR3 DNA: TGTGCCAGCAGCCCCCGCTCAGGATATAATTCACCCCTCCACTTT
CDR3 protein: CASSPRSGYNSPLHF
V gene: TRBV3-1
D gene: NA
J gene: TRBJ1-6
clone size: NA

CDR3 DNA: TGTGCCAGCAGCTTTGGACTAGCGGACAATGAGCAGTTCTTC
CDR3 protein: CASSFGLADNEQFF
V gene: TRBV7-9
D gene: TRBD2
J gene: TRBJ2-1
clone size: many

CDR3 DNA: TGTGCCAGCAGCTTATCTGCGGGGACGGTCGTAAATGAGCAGTTCTTC
CDR3 protein: CASSLSAGTVVNEQFF
V gene: TRBV7-6
D gene: NA
J gene: TRBJ2-1
clone size: NA

CDR3 DNA: TGTGCCAGCAGCACACGAACGGTCCTGTTTTTT
CDR3 protein: CASSTRTVLFF
V gene: TRBV6-2/TRBV6-3
D gene: NA
J gene: TRBJ1-4
clone size: few